Listed here are 9 T cell receptor beta chains from one sample, sequenced in a study of blood T cells in healthy people across ages. A second PCR of about 6 to 11 cycles used a sample-barcoded 5' primer and a J-beta primer mix. TCRdb reanalysed the 5' RACE reads using MiXCR and keeps one entry per CDR3 protein. Of approximately 900,000 distinct CDR3 sequences listed, almost 30% were seen once; the top ten hold around 9.6%. These data were also filed under a second study, of T cells of mothers and their children.

The sample consisted of blood. These receptors were obtained from a woman aged 40 to 50 in good health.

The V gene is TRBV14, the J gene TRBJ1-4; unclear D gene. Between the trimmed V and J ends, which lost 4 bases and 7 bases, there was a span of 10 bases. CDR3 length: 13 residues. Germline V CDR1 and CDR2: SGHDN, FVKESK. The CDR3 DNA follows: TGTGCCAGCAGCCCTAGAACCCGTGAAAAACTGTTTTTT. This sequence encodes CASSPRTREKLFF.

This clonotype has a handful of counts. The chain recombines TRBV12-3 or TRBV12-4 with TRBJ2-3, with D uncertain. The CDR3 has 14 residues. The V end lost 7 bases, the J end lost 0 bases, and 11 bases lay between the germline ends. The CDR3 DNA is TGTGCCAGCAATCGGCTAGGGAGCACAGATACGCAGTATTTT. This codes for CASNRLGSTDTQYF.

This clonotype came up a few times. The rearrangement uses TRBV7-9 and TRBJ2-1, with 9 bases that match TRBD2. After removal of 5 bases from V and 2 bases from J, the junction contained 10 bases not matched to a gene. This CDR3 comprises 17 residues. The germline V gene encodes CDR1 SEHNR and CDR2 FQNEAQ (reference sequence). In DNA form, the CDR3 reads TGTGCCAGCAGCGATGGAAGAAGCGGGGGGCCCTACAATGAGCAGTTCTTC. This translates into CASSDGRSGGPYNEQFF.

A note on this clonotype: The junction departs from germline at one end; a sequencing error may be responsible. The rearrangement uses TRBV7-3 and TRBJ2-3; no clear D gene. The CDR3 contains 11 residues. Looked up from germline, CDR1 is SGHTA and CDR2 is FQGTGA. The CDR3 DNA reads as TGTGCCAGCGGAACATACTTTACGCGGTATTTT. Translated, it gives CASGTYFTRYF.

Of note for this clonotype: It may be a read error: a sequence one base away is much more abundant. CDR3 DNA sequence: TGTGCCAGCAGCCTAGCGGGAACATGGCCCAAAGAGACCCAGTACTTC. Amino acids: CASSLAGTWPKETQYF. This chain joins TRBV7-2 and TRBJ2-5; 9 nucleotides align to TRBD2. Germline V gene sequence: CDR1 SGHTA, CDR2 FQGNSA. The CDR3 is 16 amino acids.

This clonotype was observed at least ten times. V is TRBV12-3 or TRBV12-4 and J is TRBJ2-7; D tentatively fits TRBD1 or TRBD2 (5 bases each). With 5 bases removed from V and 2 bases from J, the gap between germline ends came to 16 bases. The CDR3 consists of 15 residues. The DNA of the CDR3 is TGTGCCAGCAGTACCCGGGACGGTGGGGCCTACGAGCAGTACTTC. This gives the protein CASSTRDGGAYEQYF.

This clonotype was recorded at least ten times. The rearrangement uses TRBV7-3 and TRBJ2-1; D tentatively reads TRBD1 or TRBD2 (6 bases each). Germline V gene data show CDR1 as SGHTA and CDR2 as FQGTGA. The CDR3 is 16 amino acids. Trimming took 5 bases from V and 0 from J, leaving 14 bases between them. The CDR3 DNA sequence: TGTGCCAGCAGCCCCGGGACGGGGGCCTCCTACAATGAGCAGTTCTTC. Translated, it gives CASSPGTGASYNEQFF.

CDR3 amino acids: CASSLFSDQPQHF. CDR3 DNA sequence: TGCGCCAGCAGCTTGTTTTCTGATCAGCCCCAGCATTTT. The V call is TRBV5-1, the J call TRBJ1-5; D not resolved. The CDR3 contains 13 residues. V lost 1 base to trimming and J lost 5 bases, with 7 bases between them. Germline CDR1 SGHRS, CDR2 YFSETQ.

This chain uses TRBV5-5 with TRBJ1-1, with TRBD1 matching over 11 bases. V gave up 3 bases and J gave up 3 bases; unmatched junction bases: 10. The CDR3 covers 17 residues. Germline-derived CDR1 and CDR2 are SGHKS and YYEKEE (reference sequence). This CDR3 is CASSYRTGGLSYTEAFF. CDR3 in DNA: TGTGCCAGCAGCTATCGGACAGGGGGCCTCTCCTACACTGAAGCTTTCTTT.